Here is one T cell receptor (beta chain) with its context. Germline CDR1 is MNHEY and CDR2 is SVGAGI. The ends were cut back, 0 bases at V and 0 bases at J, with 7 bases in the middle. The CDR3 loop spans 15 amino acids. Per the authors' pipeline: Scientists estimated how many nucleated cells there were by amplifying reference gene primers. Measured with immunoSEQ multiplex PCR; TCRdb has only the in-frame clones, and not every one. The V and J calls and the clone size are those of that table, but D and trimming were determined from the DNA. Found here are fewer than 150,000 clones, 85% to 90% of them singletons; the top ten hold 4.6%. The data stem from a study of blood T cell repertoires in COVID-19. Across the study: Whether acute or convalescent, the COVID-19 samples came from the United States, Italy and Spain. T cells, B-cell-depleted T cells, or PBMCs provided the cDNA or gDNA that served as material.

Sample: peripheral blood. This chain uses TRBV6-5 with TRBJ2-3; D gene ambiguous. The receptor was isolated from a woman in her forties or fifties with acute or convalescent COVID-19. The DNA for the CDR3 is TGTGCCAGCAGTTACTCCTACCCTAGCACAGATACGCAGTATTTT. It encodes CASSYSYPSTDTQYF.